A single sample gave rise to the 28 T cell receptor beta chains below, sequenced in a study of blood T cell repertoires in COVID-19. Here immunoSEQ multiplex PCR was the method, and the copy in TCRdb shows in-frame clones only, minus some. The sample gives some 120,000 clones, 70% to 90% of which show up once; 1.5% is in the top ten. Sequencing used peripheral blood. These receptors came from a human donor in a cohort sampled during active COVID-19.

The chain links TRBV9 to TRBJ2-3, with D possibly matching TRBD2 (5 bases). CDR3 length: 15 amino acids. Germline V gene data show CDR1 as SGDLS and CDR2 as YYNGEE. V was pared by 3 bases and J by 0 bases, with 11 bases between. CDR3 residues: CASSAAEPSTDTQYF. In nucleotides, the CDR3 is TGTGCCAGCAGCGCAGCGGAGCCCAGCACAGATACGCAGTATTTT.

About this clone itself: Distinct nucleotide sequences in the sample also encode this CDR3. The chain combines TRBV25-1 with TRBJ2-7, with D possibly being TRBD2 (6 bases). This CDR3 is built from 10 residues. Germline lookup yields CDR1 MGHDK and CDR2 SYGVNS. Between the trimmed V and J ends, which lost 8 bases and 4 bases, there was a span of 6 bases. The CDR3 region has the DNA TGTGCCAGCGGAGGGTACGAGCAGTACTTC. Encoded protein: CASGGYEQYF.

This clone showed up just once. This chain uses TRBV3-1 (or the pseudogene TRBV3-2) with TRBJ2-1; D remains unclear. V shed 3 bases and J shed 8 bases, with 5 bases lying between them. The CDR3 extends over 11 amino acids. From germline, CDR1 is LGHDT and CDR2 YNNKEL (reference sequence). The CDR3 nucleotides read TGTGCCAGCAGCCACCGGGATGAGCAGTTCTTC. Translated, it gives CASSHRDEQFF.

This clone has a single count. Distinct nucleotide sequences in the sample also encode this CDR3. V usage is TRBV9 and J usage is TRBJ1-1; D not resolved. With 0 bases removed from V and 4 bases from J, the gap between germline ends came to 7 bases. CDR3 length equals 13 residues. Germline lookup yields CDR1 SGDLS and CDR2 YYNGEE. The CDR3 DNA sequence: TGTGCCAGCAGCGTAGGCGGGTCCACTGAAGCTTTCTTT. Its protein product is CASSVGGSTEAFF.

The chain carries TRBV6-5 and TRBJ2-1; 8 bases agree with TRBD2. Germline assignment: CDR1 MNHEY and CDR2 SVGAGI. This CDR3 is built from 15 residues. J gave up 0 bases and V 6 bases, and 4 bases lay outside the gene matches. CDR3 DNA sequence: TGTGCCAGCAGGGTTAGCGGGGTCTCCTACAATGAGCAGTTCTTC. Amino acid sequence: CASRVSGVSYNEQFF.

V usage is TRBV7-9 and J usage is TRBJ2-7; D is unclear. V dropped 5 bases and J dropped 6 bases, with 11 bases sitting between them. CDR3 length equals 12 residues. Germline V gene lookup returns CDR1 SEHNR and CDR2 FQNEAQ (reference sequence). CDR3 sequence: CASSPSVGEQYF. DNA for the CDR3: TGTGCCAGCAGCCCCTCCGTCGGCGAGCAGTACTTC.

This clone showed up just a few times. This chain links TRBV7-2 with TRBJ2-5, with 10 nucleotides matching TRBD2. This CDR3 contains 15 residues. Germline CDR1 SGHTA, CDR2 FQGNSA. The trim removed 1 base at V and 4 bases at J, leaving 3 bases unmatched. The CDR3 here is CASSLEGLAPETQYF. For the CDR3, the DNA is TGTGCCAGCAGCTTAGAGGGACTAGCGCCAGAGACCCAGTACTTC.

The rearrangement links TRBV19 to TRBJ2-7; 7 bases map to TRBD2. The V gene end was trimmed by 5 bases and the J gene end by 8 bases; junction bases not matched to a gene: 15. The CDR3 spans 15 residues. Germline V CDR1 and CDR2: LNHDA, SQIVND (reference sequence). Here the CDR3 reads CASSPWGGAYDKQYF. The CDR3 nucleotides are TGTGCCAGTAGTCCATGGGGGGGTGCTTACGACAAGCAGTACTTC.

This clone came up a few times. This chain uses TRBV6-5 with TRBJ1-1, with D unresolved. The V gene lost 2 bases and the J gene lost 3 bases, with 7 bases spanning the gap. The CDR3 contains 13 residues. Looked up from germline, CDR1 is MNHEY and CDR2 is SVGAGI. CDR3: CASSYGEDTEAFF. For the CDR3, the DNA is TGTGCCAGCAGTTACGGAGAGGACACTGAAGCTTTCTTT.

J is TRBJ2-3 and V is TRBV2; TRBD1 is a possible D gene (6 bases). The CDR3 consists of 16 residues. Per the germline V gene, CDR1 is SNHLY and CDR2 is FYNNEI. Trimming removed 6 bases at V and 2 bases at J, with 18 bases between. CDR3 coding DNA: TGTGCCAGCAGAGGCAGGGGTTCCTTTTTCACAGATACGCAGTATTTT. It is translated as CASRGRGSFFTDTQYF. Drawing the rest from reference TRBV2 and TRBJ2-3, the complete variable domain is EPEVTQTPSHQVTQMGQEVILRCVPISNHLYFYWYRQILGQKVEFLVSFYNNEISEKSEIFDDQFSVERPDGSNFTLKIRSTKLEDSAMYFCASRGRGSFFTDTQYFGPGTRLTVL.

The table lists this clone with a count of one. The V gene is TRBV13, the J gene TRBJ1-2; D is perhaps TRBD1 (5 bases). The CDR3 has 17 amino acids. Germline loops: CDR1 PRHDT, CDR2 FYEKMQ (reference sequence). V was cut by 0 bases and J by 6 bases, with 20 bases left in between. The CDR3 is CASSLGLGTPRKDGYTF. The CDR3 DNA is TGTGCCAGCAGCTTAGGTCTTGGGACTCCGAGAAAGGATGGCTACACCTTC.

The chain is built from TRBV4-1 and TRBJ2-1; D remains unclear. The V gene lost 3 bases and the J gene lost 0 bases, with 12 bases spanning the gap. Germline assignment: CDR1 MGHRA and CDR2 YSYEKL. This CDR3 is built from 16 residues. The CDR3 bases are TGCGCCAGCAGCCAGGTCGACATTCTCTCCTACAATGAGCAGTTCTTC. It is translated as CASSQVDILSYNEQFF.

V usage is TRBV5-6 and J usage is TRBJ2-3; D remains unclear. The CDR3 extends over 15 amino acids. The V gene's germline CDR1 is SGHDT and CDR2 YYEEEE. Trimming cost V 2 bases and J 2 bases, with 12 bases left between them. CDR3 in amino acids: CASSFYTLYTDTQYF. The CDR3 nucleotides are TGTGCCAGCAGCTTTTATACCCTCTACACAGATACGCAGTATTTT.

V gene TRBV29-1 combines with J gene TRBJ1-2; D call uncertain. Germline loops: CDR1 SQVTM, CDR2 ANQGSEA. Trimming took 4 bases from V and 2 from J, leaving 8 bases between them. CDR3 length equals 12 residues. CDR3 in DNA: TGCAGCGTTGTTTCTGCGAACTATGGCTACACCTTC. Translation: CSVVSANYGYTF.

The chain links TRBV28 to TRBJ2-5; 10 positions match TRBD1. The CDR3 has 15 residues. Looked up from germline, CDR1 is MDHEN and CDR2 is SYDVKM. V dropped 6 bases and J dropped 5; count of bases not matched to a gene: 9. The CDR3, as DNA: TGTGCCAGCAGGCCGACAGGGGGCAGGCGGGAGACCCAGTACTTC. Amino acids: CASRPTGGRRETQYF.

CDR3 DNA: TGCGCCAGCAGCCCTGGGACGGGAGCTAACTATGGCTACACCTTC. The encoded protein is CASSPGTGANYGYTF. The rearrangement uses TRBV5-1 and TRBJ1-2, with D perhaps TRBD1 (5 bases). The germline V and J ends were trimmed by 4 bases and 0 bases, with 13 bases remaining between them. The CDR3 runs 15 residues. From germline, CDR1 is SGHRS and CDR2 YFSETQ.

This chain joins TRBV11-3 and TRBJ2-7; no clear D gene. V lost 0 bases to trimming and J lost 3 bases, with 9 bases between them. The CDR3 covers 14 residues. Germline V gives CDR1 SGHNT, CDR2 YENEEA. The DNA of the CDR3 is TGTGCCAGCAGCTTAGATCGATTCAGCTACGAGCAGTACTTC. Its translation: CASSLDRFSYEQYF.

V gene TRBV10-2 combines with J gene TRBJ2-2, with 11 bases identical to TRBD1. CDR1 and CDR2 (germline): WSHSY, SAAADI. V dropped 8 bases and J dropped 3; count of bases not matched to a gene: 5. The CDR3 has 15 amino acids. The CDR3 loop reads CASWGQGVDTGELFF. The CDR3 region has the DNA TGCGCCAGCTGGGGACAGGGGGTCGACACCGGGGAGCTGTTTTTT.

The rearrangement links TRBV6-5 to TRBJ1-2; TRBD1 might be the D (6 bases). The V end was cut by 7 bases, the J end by 8 bases, with 14 bases between. Germline CDR1 reads MNHEY; CDR2 reads SVGAGI. CDR3 length: 12 residues. The CDR3, as DNA: TGTGCCAGCATTGGCTCGACAGGAGGCTACACCTTC. Protein product: CASIGSTGGYTF.

The V call is TRBV5-1, the J call TRBJ2-5; a weak D match, TRBD2 (6 bases). The V end lost 1 base, the J end lost 0 bases, and 10 bases lay between the germline ends. Germline CDR1 reads SGHRS; CDR2 reads YFSETQ. This CDR3 comprises 15 residues. CDR3 DNA sequence: TGCGCCAGCAGCTTGATGGGACTGTACCAAGAGACCCAGTACTTC. It specifies CASSLMGLYQETQYF.

The rearrangement joins TRBV27 to TRBJ2-2; 12 positions match TRBD2. V lost 6 bases to trimming and J lost 2 bases; unmatched junction nucleotides: 10. This CDR3 region has 18 residues. The germline gives CDR1 MNHEY, CDR2 SMNVEV (reference sequence). The DNA for the CDR3 is TGTGCCAGCAGAAAACGACCGACTAGCGGGAGTAACACCGGGGAGCTGTTTTTT. Protein: CASRKRPTSGSNTGELFF.

This clone showed up just a few times. The rearrangement links TRBV12-3 or TRBV12-4 to TRBJ2-7; D is uncertain. The V end lost 8 bases, the J end lost 3 bases, and 14 bases lay between the germline ends. There are 13 residues in the CDR3. The CDR3 protein is CASRAPGIYEQYF. CDR3 DNA: TGTGCCAGCCGCGCGCCGGGTATCTACGAGCAGTACTTC.

This chain connects TRBV12-3 or TRBV12-4 to TRBJ2-7; D might be TRBD2 (5 bases). The CDR3 is made up of 13 amino acids. V was shortened by 4 bases and J by 0 bases, with 7 bases between the two germline ends. DNA for the CDR3: TGTGCCAGCAGTTGGAGCGGCTCCTACGAGCAGTACTTC. It is translated as CASSWSGSYEQYF.

The rearrangement joins TRBV6-5 to TRBJ1-1, with 7 bases aligning to TRBD1. Germline lookup yields CDR1 MNHEY and CDR2 SVGAGI. This CDR3 is built from 13 residues. The ends lost 8 bases at V and 4 bases at J; junction bases unmatched: 7. The CDR3 sequence: CASLRTGGTEAFF. CDR3 sequence (DNA): TGTGCCAGCCTCAGGACAGGAGGCACTGAAGCTTTCTTT.

The chain is built from TRBV2 and TRBJ1-1; weak D call: TRBD1 (5 bases). CDR3 size: 14 residues. Germline loops: CDR1 SNHLY, CDR2 FYNNEI. The V gene lost 6 bases and the J gene lost 3 bases, with 14 bases spanning the gap. CDR3 loop: CASSRGIRDTEAFF. The CDR3 nucleotides read TGTGCCAGCAGCCGGGGGATTCGAGACACTGAAGCTTTCTTT.

V gene TRBV19 combines with J gene TRBJ1-3; 9 bases align to TRBD1. The CDR3 spans 15 residues. Germline trimming cut 6 bases from V and 3 bases from J; bases unmatched to any gene: 6. Germline V lookup: CDR1 LNHDA, CDR2 SQIVND (reference sequence). The CDR3 spells CASRTTGGIGNTIYF. As DNA, the CDR3 is TGTGCCAGTAGGACCACAGGGGGCATTGGAAACACCATATATTTT.

The chain uses TRBV10-1 and TRBJ2-7, with TRBD2 identical over 7 bases. CDR3 size: 15 residues. V was pared by 1 base and J by 0 bases, with 3 bases of the junction left unmatched. Germline lookup yields CDR1 WNHNN and CDR2 SYGVQD (reference sequence). The CDR3 DNA reads as TGCGCCAGCAGTGAGTACGGGGGGATCTCCTACGAGCAGTACTTC. This sequence encodes CASSEYGGISYEQYF.

A few counts support this clone. The chain joins TRBV5-6 to TRBJ2-3, with a weak D call TRBD2 (6 bases). Per germline, CDR1 SGHDT and CDR2 YYEEEE. The CDR3 loop spans 13 amino acids. V was trimmed by 0 bases and J by 7 bases, leaving 9 bases between them. The CDR3 nucleotides are TGTGCCAGCAGCTTGGGCGGGGAGAATACGCAGTATTTT. Protein product: CASSLGGENTQYF.